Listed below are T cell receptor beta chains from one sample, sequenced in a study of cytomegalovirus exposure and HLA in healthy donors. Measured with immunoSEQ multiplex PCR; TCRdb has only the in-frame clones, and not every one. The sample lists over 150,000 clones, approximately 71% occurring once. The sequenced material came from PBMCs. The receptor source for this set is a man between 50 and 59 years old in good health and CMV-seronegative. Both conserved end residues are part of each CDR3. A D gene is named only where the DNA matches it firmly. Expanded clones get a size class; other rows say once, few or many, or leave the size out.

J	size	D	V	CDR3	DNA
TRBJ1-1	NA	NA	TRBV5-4	CASRLDLGGAFF	TGTGCCAGCAGGCTTGATTTGGGGGGAGCTTTCTTT
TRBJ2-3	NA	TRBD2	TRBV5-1	CASSRPGLAGGTDTQYF	TGCGCCAGCAGCCGGCCGGGACTAGCGGGGGGGACAGATACGCAGTATTTT
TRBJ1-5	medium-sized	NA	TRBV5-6	CASSQRTGYGNQPQHF	TGTGCCAGCAGCCAAAGAACAGGGTATGGCAATCAGCCCCAGCATTTT
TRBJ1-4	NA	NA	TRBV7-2	CASSARRGAREKLFF	TGTGCCAGCAGCGCAAGACGGGGGGCAAGGGAAAAACTGTTTTTT
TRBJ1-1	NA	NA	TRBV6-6	CASSLTLNTEAFF	TGTGCCAGCAGTCTTACATTGAACACTGAAGCTTTCTTT
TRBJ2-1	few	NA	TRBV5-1	CASSLDPGGGEQFF	TGCGCCAGCAGCTTGGACCCAGGGGGAGGAGAGCAGTTCTTC
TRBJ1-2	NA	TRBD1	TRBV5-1	CASSLDRGGILEPRETYGYTF	TGCGCCAGCAGCTTAGACAGGGGAGGCATTTTAGAACCAAGGGAGACTTATGGCTACACCTTC
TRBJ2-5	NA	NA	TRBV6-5	CASSYKETQYF	TGTGCCAGCAGTTATAAAGAGACCCAGTACTTC
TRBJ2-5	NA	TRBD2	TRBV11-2	CASSLAGGRGETQYF	TGTGCCAGCAGCTTAGCGGGGGGGCGTGGGGAGACCCAGTACTTC
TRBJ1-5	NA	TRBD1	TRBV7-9	CASSFDRDGQPQHF	TGTGCCAGCAGTTTCGACAGGGACGGCCAGCCCCAGCATTTT
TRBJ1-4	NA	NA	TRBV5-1	CASSPDREKLFF	TGCGCCAGCAGCCCCGACAGGGAAAAACTGTTTTTT
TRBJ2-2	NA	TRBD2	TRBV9	CASSPGGAGTTGELFF	TGTGCCAGCAGCCCCGGGGGGGCGGGTACCACCGGGGAGCTGTTTTTT
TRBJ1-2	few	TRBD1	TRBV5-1	CASTTGTVYGYTF	TGCGCCAGCACCACCGGGACAGTCTATGGCTACACCTTC
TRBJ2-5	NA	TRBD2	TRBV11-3	CASSQGRGIEETQYF	TGTGCCAGCAGCCAAGGGCGGGGGATCGAAGAGACCCAGTACTTC
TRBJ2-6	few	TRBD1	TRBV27	CATQPGTGGSGANVLTF	TGTGCCACCCAACCGGGGACAGGGGGATCTGGGGCCAACGTCCTGACTTTC
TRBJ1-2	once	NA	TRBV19	CASSIVPRVYGYTF	TGTGCCAGTAGTATTGTGCCGAGAGTCTATGGCTACACCTTC
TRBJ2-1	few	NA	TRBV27	CASSLSVAGSYNEQFF	TGTGCCAGCAGTTTATCTGTGGCGGGGTCCTACAATGAGCAGTTCTTC
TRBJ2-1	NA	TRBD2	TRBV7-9	CASSFRLAGGRNEQFF	TGTGCCAGCAGCTTCCGACTAGCGGGGGGGCGTAATGAGCAGTTCTTC
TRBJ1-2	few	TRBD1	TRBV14	CASSLDRVTGYTF	TGTGCCAGCAGCCTCGACAGGGTAACTGGCTACACCTTC
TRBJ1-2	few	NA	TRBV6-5	CASSAAGDPYGYTF	TGTGCCAGCAGTGCGGCGGGGGATCCCTATGGCTACACCTTC
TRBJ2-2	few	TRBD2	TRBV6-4	CASSDERGGPPGELFF	TGTGCCAGCAGTGACGAGCGGGGGGGCCCCCCCGGGGAGCTGTTTTTT
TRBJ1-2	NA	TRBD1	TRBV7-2	CASSLEGQVGAYGYTF	TGTGCCAGCAGCTTAGAGGGACAGGTGGGCGCCTATGGCTACACCTTC